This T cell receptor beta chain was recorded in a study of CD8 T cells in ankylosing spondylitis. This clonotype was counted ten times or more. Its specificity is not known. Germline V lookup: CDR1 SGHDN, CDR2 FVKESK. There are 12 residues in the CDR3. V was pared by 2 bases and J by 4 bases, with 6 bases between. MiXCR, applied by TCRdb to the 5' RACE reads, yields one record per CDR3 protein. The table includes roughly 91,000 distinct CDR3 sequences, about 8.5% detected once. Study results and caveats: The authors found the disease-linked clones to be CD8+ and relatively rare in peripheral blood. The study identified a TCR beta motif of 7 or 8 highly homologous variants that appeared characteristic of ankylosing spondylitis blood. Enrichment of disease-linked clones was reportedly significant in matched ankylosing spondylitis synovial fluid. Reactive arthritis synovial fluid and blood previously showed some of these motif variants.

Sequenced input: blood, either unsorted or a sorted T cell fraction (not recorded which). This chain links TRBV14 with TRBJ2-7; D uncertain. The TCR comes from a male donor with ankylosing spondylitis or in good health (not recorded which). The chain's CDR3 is CASSQMNYEQYF. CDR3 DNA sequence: TGTGCCAGCAGCCAAATGAATTACGAGCAGTACTTC.